Listed here is a single T cell receptor beta chain. Its target is unknown. The repertoire was sequenced with immunoSEQ multiplex PCR; TCRdb's copy has only in-frame clones and lacks some. The data show around 160,000 clones, around nine tenths seen once. The germline V and J ends were trimmed by 6 bases and 1 base, with 16 bases remaining between them. Germline V gene lookup returns CDR1 SGHVS and CDR2 FQNEAQ. The CDR3 is made up of 16 amino acids. This record comes from a study of T cell responses to AZD1222 COVID-19 vaccine. The overall study: Second-dose timings of about 4 or about 12 weeks were pooled. Study results and limitations: Samples come after the peak T cell response, not at day 14.

The chain recombines TRBV7-8 with TRBJ1-5; the D is unclear. This TCR came from an adult in good health. The specimen comprised peripheral blood, sampled on day 0 of AZD1222 vaccination. This chain's CDR3 is CASRPGRLASNQPQHF. CDR3 DNA: TGTGCCAGCAGACCTGGACGGCTTGCCAGCAATCAGCCCCAGCATTTT.